A single sample gave rise to the 27 T cell receptor beta chains below, sequenced in a study of cytotoxic CD8 clonotypes in ibrutinib-treated CLL. Libraries were prepared by immunoSEQ multiplex PCR; TCRdb keeps only in-frame clonotypes and omits some of them. Of 160,000 or so clones in the sample, approximately 90% were seen once. Sequences were derived from PBMCs, sampled at disease progression, from a patient treated with ibrutinib. These receptors were taken from a human donor with chronic lymphocytic leukemia.

The chain couples TRBV2 to TRBJ1-1; D is ambiguous. Germline CDR1 SNHLY, CDR2 FYNNEI. Between the trimmed V and J ends, which lost 7 bases and 7 bases, there was a span of 16 bases. The CDR3 runs 13 residues. The CDR3 nucleotides are TGTGCCAGCACTATAACGGTTACTGGTGAAGCTTTCTTT. Encoded protein: CASTITVTGEAFF.

The chain employs TRBV6-1 and TRBJ2-2; 8 bases align to TRBD2. The V segment lost 3 bases and the J segment 9 bases; nucleotides outside the gene matches: 9. The CDR3 contains 15 residues. In germline, CDR1 is MNHNS, CDR2 SASEGT. Here the CDR3 reads CASSDWSGSLRELFF. CDR3 sequence (DNA): TGTGCCAGCAGTGATTGGAGCGGGAGTTTACGGGAGCTGTTTTTT.

The genes are TRBV6-6 and TRBJ1-1, with TRBD1 as a possible D gene (6 bases). Trimming pared 4 bases from V and 2 bases from J, leaving 17 bases between. The CDR3 extends over 16 amino acids. Germline assignment: CDR1 MNHNY and CDR2 SVGAGI (reference sequence). CDR3 coding DNA: TGTGCCAGCAGTTCCGTCGACGGGACACCCAACACTGAAGCTTTCTTT. As protein: CASSSVDGTPNTEAFF.

V is TRBV9 and J is TRBJ2-5, with 8 bases that match TRBD1. Trimming cost V 4 bases and J 1 base; bases outside gene matches: 6. The CDR3 consists of 15 residues. Germline CDR1 is SGDLS and CDR2 is YYNGEE. The CDR3: CASSNPDRAQETQYF. The CDR3 coding sequence is TGTGCCAGCAGCAACCCGGACAGGGCCCAAGAGACCCAGTACTTC.

V and J are TRBV30 and TRBJ1-1; D might be TRBD1 (5 bases). Trimming took off 0 bases at V and 0 bases at J, with 11 bases between the two ends. This CDR3 has 15 residues. Germline-derived CDR1 and CDR2 are GTSNPN and SVGIG (reference sequence). The CDR3 DNA is TGTGCCTGGAGTGTTTCCGACAGAGTGAACACTGAAGCTTTCTTT. This sequence encodes CAWSVSDRVNTEAFF.

J is TRBJ2-2 and V is TRBV25-1; D unresolved. Trimming left V 3 bases short and J 9 bases short, with 8 bases between. Germline assignment: CDR1 MGHDK and CDR2 SYGVNS. The CDR3 is made up of 12 amino acids. The DNA of the CDR3 is TGTGCCAGCAGTGATAGGTACAGGGAGCTGTTTTTT. This codes for CASSDRYRELFF.

The CDR3 DNA follows: TGTGCCAGCCGATCCAGGGAAAAACTGTTTTTT. Its protein product is CASRSREKLFF. The V gene is TRBV6-5, the J gene TRBJ1-4; no firm D call. The CDR3 covers 11 residues. CDR1 is MNHEY, CDR2 SVGAGI, per germline. The ends were cut back, 8 bases at V and 8 bases at J, with 9 bases in the middle.

The genes are TRBV27 and TRBJ1-5; D unresolved. CDR3 length: 14 amino acids. Per germline, CDR1 MNHEY and CDR2 SMNVEV (reference sequence). Trimming took off 3 bases at V and 0 bases at J, with 6 bases between the two ends. The CDR3 reads CASSLLDSNQPQHF. The CDR3 DNA sequence: TGTGCCAGCAGTTTGCTGGATAGCAATCAGCCCCAGCATTTT.

The chain combines TRBV5-1 with TRBJ2-1; 11 bases map to TRBD1. This CDR3 has 16 amino acids. Per the germline V gene, CDR1 is SGHRS and CDR2 is YFSETQ. The trim removed 3 bases at V and 9 bases at J, leaving 11 bases unmatched. CDR3 sequence (DNA): TGCGCCAGCAGCTCTGGCCCCGGGACAGGGGGATTTGAGCAGTTCTTC. Its protein product is CASSSGPGTGGFEQFF.

This sequence joins TRBV14 and TRBJ2-5; D might be TRBD1 (5 bases). The germline gives CDR1 SGHDN, CDR2 FVKESK. Deletions cut 4 bases from V and 5 bases from J, with 17 bases between. The length of the CDR3 is 15 residues. CDR3 bases: TGTGCCAGCAGCCCAGAGCTCAGGGTGCAGGAGACCCAGTACTTC. Translated: CASSPELRVQETQYF.

The chain employs TRBV4-1 and TRBJ2-3, with 8 bases identical to TRBD1. Trimming cost V 2 bases and J 4 bases; bases outside gene matches: 5. CDR1 MGHRA and CDR2 YSYEKL come from the germline V gene. The CDR3 runs 15 residues. CDR3 in DNA: TGCGCCAGCAGCCAACCTGGACAGGGTGCAGATACGCAGTATTTT. Its protein product is CASSQPGQGADTQYF.

This clone was recorded once. This chain uses TRBV7-8 with TRBJ2-5; D not resolved. CDR1 and CDR2 (germline): SGHVS, FQNEAQ. The CDR3 loop spans 14 amino acids. V was pared by 5 bases and J by 5 bases, with 15 bases between. CDR3 bases: TGTGCCAGCAGCCTGGTAGAAACCGGGGAGACCCAGTACTTC. It translates to CASSLVETGETQYF.

CDR3 protein: CASSSVTSTEQYF. CDR3 nucleotide sequence: TGTGCCAGCAGCTCTGTAACCAGTACCGAGCAGTACTTC. V and J are TRBV11-3 and TRBJ2-7; D is undetermined. Trimming removed 4 bases from V and 6 bases from J, with 13 bases in between. CDR1 is SGHNT, CDR2 YENEEA, per germline. The CDR3 is made up of 13 amino acids. Full variable domain (rest looked up from reference TRBV11-3 and TRBJ2-7): EAGVVQSPRYKIIEKKQPVAFWCNPISGHNTLYWYLQNLGQGPELLIRYENEEAVDDSQLPKDRFSAERLKGVDSTLKIQPAELGDSAVYLCASSSVTSTEQYFGPGTRLTVT.

The chain recombines TRBV5-1 with TRBJ1-2; 8 bases align to TRBD1. Germline V gene data show CDR1 as SGHRS and CDR2 as YFSETQ. The CDR3 extends over 16 amino acids. Unmatched junction bases numbered 14, after V lost 4 bases and J lost 6 bases. CDR3 in amino acids: CASSPGGRGQYDGYTF. The CDR3 coding sequence is TGCGCCAGCAGCCCGGGGGGCAGGGGGCAGTATGATGGCTACACCTTC.

The chain is built from TRBV9 and TRBJ2-7; 8 bases map to TRBD2. The CDR3 totals 14 residues. The ends lost 2 bases at V and 5 bases at J; junction bases unmatched: 6. The germline V gene encodes CDR1 SGDLS and CDR2 YYNGEE. The CDR3 DNA follows: TGTGCCAGCAGCGTTGATAGCGGGATTGACGAGCAGTACTTC. Protein sequence: CASSVDSGIDEQYF.

This clone was seen only once. The chain couples TRBV6-5 to TRBJ1-1, with D perhaps TRBD1 (5 bases). CDR1 is MNHEY, CDR2 SVGAGI, per germline. This CDR3 spans 13 amino acids. Trimming took 8 bases from V and 7 from J, leaving 17 bases between them. CDR3 DNA sequence: TGTGCCAGCCTCAAAACGGGGGTTCATGAAGCTTTCTTT. This codes for CASLKTGVHEAFF.

The sample holds a few counts of this clone. The chain is built from TRBV27 and TRBJ2-2; 11 bases fit TRBD2. This CDR3 has 16 amino acids. Germline V CDR1 and CDR2: MNHEY, SMNVEV (reference sequence). The V gene end was trimmed by 6 bases and the J gene end by 3 bases; junction bases not matched to a gene: 6. The CDR3 DNA follows: TGTGCCAGCAGCCCGAAGGGACTAGCGGACACCGGGGAGCTGTTTTTT. This gives the protein CASSPKGLADTGELFF.

This clone was picked up one time. V and J are TRBV19 and TRBJ2-7; maybe TRBD2 (5 bases). The CDR3 runs to 15 residues. V lost 4 bases and J 0 bases, leaving 13 bases between the germline ends. CDR1 and CDR2 from the germline V gene are LNHDA and SQIVND (reference sequence). For the CDR3, the DNA is TGTGCCAGTAGTACGGGGATTGAGGTCTCCTACGAGCAGTACTTC. It encodes CASSTGIEVSYEQYF.

This chain links TRBV9 with TRBJ2-7; a possible D gene is TRBD2 (7 bases). This CDR3 region has 15 residues. In germline, CDR1 is SGDLS, CDR2 YYNGEE. V lost 0 bases and J 4 bases, leaving 14 bases between the germline ends. This CDR3 is CASSVARGRGYEQYF. The CDR3 DNA is TGTGCCAGCAGCGTAGCTCGGGGGAGGGGGTACGAGCAGTACTTC.

This rearrangement joins TRBV2 to TRBJ2-2, with D possibly called TRBD1 or TRBD2 (5 bases each). V shed 7 bases and J shed 0 bases, with 9 bases lying between them. Germline CDR1 is SNHLY and CDR2 is FYNNEI. This CDR3 spans 14 amino acids. The CDR3 loop is CASIGTANTGELFF. CDR3 nucleotides: TGTGCCAGCATTGGGACGGCGAACACCGGGGAGCTGTTTTTT. The variable domain in full, with the rest retrieved from reference TRBV2 and TRBJ2-2, is EPEVTQTPSHQVTQMGQEVILRCVPISNHLYFYWYRQILGQKVEFLVSFYNNEISEKSEIFDDQFSVERPDGSNFTLKIRSTKLEDSAMYFCASIGTANTGELFFGEGSRLTVL.

V usage is TRBV25-1 and J usage is TRBJ2-3, with a possible D match to TRBD2 (8 bases). Germline CDR1 MGHDK, CDR2 SYGVNS. The CDR3 extends over 17 amino acids. V was clipped by 6 bases and J by 9 bases, with 28 bases between them. CDR3 DNA sequence: TGTGCCAGCAGCCGGGGGGGAGGCCAACAGGGGAAGAGGACGCAGTATTTT. This translates into CASSRGGGQQGKRTQYF.

This sequence joins TRBV4-2 and TRBJ2-3; D is perhaps TRBD1 or TRBD2 (6 bases each). CDR3 length equals 15 residues. From germline, CDR1 is LGHNA and CDR2 YNFKEQ. Trimming cost V 5 bases and J 0 bases, with 12 bases left between them. CDR3 nucleotides: TGTGCCAGCAGCTTGGAGGGGGGAAGCACAGATACGCAGTATTTT. It encodes CASSLEGGSTDTQYF.

The rearrangement uses TRBV21-1 and TRBJ1-1; TRBD1, the D gene given by the table, was not confirmed from the DNA. TRBV21-1 constitutes a pseudogene. The CDR3 sequence is 18 residues long. CDR3 DNA sequence: TGTGCCAGCAGCAATGTAACGGGACAGAAACCTTCCAACACTGAAGCTTTCTTT. Amino acid sequence: CASSNVTGQKPSNTEAFF.

The chain couples TRBV6-5 to TRBJ2-3, with 15 bases aligning to TRBD2. The CDR3 covers 15 residues. Germline lookup yields CDR1 MNHEY and CDR2 SVGAGI. Germline trimming cut 5 bases from V and 5 bases from J; bases unmatched to any gene: 2. The CDR3 reads CASSRTSGRVDTQYF. The CDR3 nucleotides are TGTGCCAGCAGTCGGACTAGCGGGAGGGTAGATACGCAGTATTTT.

This clone was seen repeatedly, ten times or more. The V and J genes are TRBV12-5 and TRBJ2-1, with 7 nucleotides matching TRBD2. CDR1 and CDR2 from the germline V gene are LGHNT and FRNRAP. V dropped 5 bases and J dropped 7; count of bases not matched to a gene: 14. The CDR3 contains 16 residues. CDR3 in amino acids: CASGRPRVGLINEQFF. CDR3 DNA: TGTGCTAGTGGTCGGCCCAGGGTGGGACTAATAAATGAGCAGTTCTTC.

This chain connects TRBV6-5 to TRBJ1-3; D is ambiguous. CDR3 length: 14 residues. Germline CDR1 and CDR2: MNHEY and SVGAGI. The germline V and J ends were trimmed by 1 base and 2 bases, with 6 bases remaining between them. Here the CDR3 reads CASSYYGTGNTIYF. The CDR3 bases are TGTGCCAGCAGTTACTACGGGACTGGAAACACCATATATTTT.

This chain uses TRBV30 with TRBJ2-1; 9 positions match TRBD2. The CDR3 consists of 15 residues. From germline, CDR1 is GTSNPN and CDR2 SVGIG (reference sequence). The V segment lost 0 bases and the J segment 9 bases; nucleotides outside the gene matches: 9. CDR3 residues: CAWSVASGVGGEQFF. DNA of the CDR3: TGTGCCTGGAGTGTGGCTAGCGGGGTAGGGGGTGAGCAGTTCTTC.